This T cell receptor beta chain was captured by sequencing in a study of blood T cells in healthy people across ages. Combining a sample-barcoded 5' primer with a J-beta primer mix, a second PCR ran for roughly 6 to 11 cycles. The template-switch adaptor was a 5' adaptor with 12 random nucleotides. It tagged each cDNA molecule. In TCRdb, the 5' RACE reads were re-called with MiXCR into one record per CDR3 protein. The data show more than 650,000 distinct CDR3 sequences, about a fifth seen once. The sample providers were healthy Caucasian people from Russia, aged roughly 6 to 90. Isolated per sample were at least 6.5 million PBMCs. Germline V lookup: CDR1 LGHNA, CDR2 YSLEER. Trimming pared 1 base from V and 8 bases from J, leaving 17 bases between. The CDR3 extends over 15 amino acids.

This rearrangement joins TRBV4-3 to TRBJ1-2; no firm D call. The receptor comes from a man aged 65 to 85 in good health. The sequencing input was blood. The CDR3 loop is CASSQGGFGYYGYTF. The CDR3 coding sequence is TGCGCCAGCAGCCAAGGAGGGTTCGGGTATTACGGCTACACCTTC.